The clone carrying this T cell receptor beta chain was recorded many times. Its specificity is unknown. The sequenced fragment ends 3 residues before the CDR3 boundary, so the rest is inferred from the germline J gene. Clones were sequenced by immunoSEQ multiplex PCR, and TCRdb holds only the in-frame ones, with some missing. Recorded here are about 40,000 clones, none singletons. The sample comes from a study of T cell clonality in common variable immunodeficiency. Points from the study as a whole: Authors noted CVID clonality's cause needs subpopulation repertoire sequencing.

CDR1 and CDR2 from the germline V gene are SNHLY and FYNNEI. The CDR3 runs 14 residues. Trimming shortened V by 3 bases and J by 5 bases, and 11 bases separated the two germline ends. V and J are TRBV2 and TRBJ2-1; TRBD2 is a possible D gene (5 bases). The sequenced sample was peripheral blood mononuclear cells. This clonotype was sampled from a person aged 18 to 75 in good health. The CDR3 DNA, read in part, is TGTGCCAGCAGTGATGCCTGGCGGGACAATGAG. Translated, it gives CASSDAWRDNE. The entire CDR3 sequence reads CASSDAWRDNEQFF.